This T cell receptor beta chain was sequenced for a study of cytotoxic CD8 clonotypes in ibrutinib-treated CLL. TCRdb's copy holds only in-frame clones and misses some; the assay was immunoSEQ multiplex PCR. The data hold 150,000 to 250,000 clones, with over 55% observed a single time. This TCR derives from a human donor with chronic lymphocytic leukemia. The sample was PBMCs, taken after 24 months of ibrutinib treatment.

This chain's CDR3 is CASSDPGQGGTEAFF. The DNA for the CDR3 is TGTGCCAGCAGCGACCCGGGACAGGGTGGGACTGAAGCTTTCTTT. The genes are TRBV2 and TRBJ1-1, with 9 bases lining up with TRBD1. This CDR3 comprises 15 residues. The V segment lost 6 bases and the J segment 5 bases; nucleotides outside the gene matches: 10. Germline CDR1 SNHLY, CDR2 FYNNEI.